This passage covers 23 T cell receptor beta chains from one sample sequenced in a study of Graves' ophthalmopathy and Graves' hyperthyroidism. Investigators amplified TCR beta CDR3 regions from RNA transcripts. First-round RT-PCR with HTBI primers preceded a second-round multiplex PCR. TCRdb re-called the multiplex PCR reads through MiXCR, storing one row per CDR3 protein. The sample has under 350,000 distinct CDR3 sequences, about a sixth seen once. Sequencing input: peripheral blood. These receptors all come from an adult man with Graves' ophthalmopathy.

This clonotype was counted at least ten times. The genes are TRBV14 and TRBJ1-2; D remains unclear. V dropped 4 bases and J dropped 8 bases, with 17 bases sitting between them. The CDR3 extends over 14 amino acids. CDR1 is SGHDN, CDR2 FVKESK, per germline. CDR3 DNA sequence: TGTGCCAGCAGCCCTCGCCAGGAGGGCCGGGGCTACACCTTC. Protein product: CASSPRQEGRGYTF.

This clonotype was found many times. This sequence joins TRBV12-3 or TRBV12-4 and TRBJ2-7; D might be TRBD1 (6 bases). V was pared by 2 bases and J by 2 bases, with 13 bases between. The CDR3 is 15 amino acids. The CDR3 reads CASSLISGATYEQYF. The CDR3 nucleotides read TGTGCCAGCAGTTTAATTTCAGGGGCCACCTACGAGCAGTACTTC.

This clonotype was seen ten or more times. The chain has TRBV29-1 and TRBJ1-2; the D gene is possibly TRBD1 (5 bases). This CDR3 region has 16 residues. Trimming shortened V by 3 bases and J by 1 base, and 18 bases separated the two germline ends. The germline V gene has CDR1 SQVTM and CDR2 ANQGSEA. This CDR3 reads CSVELGAGPINYGYTF. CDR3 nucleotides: TGCAGCGTTGAGCTGGGTGCAGGGCCTATTAACTATGGCTACACCTTC.

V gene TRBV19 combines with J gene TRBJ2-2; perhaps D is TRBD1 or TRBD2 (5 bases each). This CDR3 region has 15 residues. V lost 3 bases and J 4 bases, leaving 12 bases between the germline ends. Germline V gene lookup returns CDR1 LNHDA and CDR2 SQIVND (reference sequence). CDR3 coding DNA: TGTGCCAGTAGTATGAACAGGCGGGTCACCGGGGAGCTGTTTTTT. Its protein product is CASSMNRRVTGELFF.

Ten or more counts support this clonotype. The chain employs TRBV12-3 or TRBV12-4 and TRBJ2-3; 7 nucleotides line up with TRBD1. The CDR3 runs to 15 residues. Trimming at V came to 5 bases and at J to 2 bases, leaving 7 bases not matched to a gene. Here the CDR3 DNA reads TGTGCCAGCAGTCTCAGACAGGGATACACAGATACGCAGTATTTT. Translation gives CASSLRQGYTDTQYF.

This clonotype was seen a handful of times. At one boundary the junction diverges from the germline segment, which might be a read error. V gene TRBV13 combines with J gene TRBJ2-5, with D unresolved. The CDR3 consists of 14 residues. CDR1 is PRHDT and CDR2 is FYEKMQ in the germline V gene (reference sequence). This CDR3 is CASRLVQAQETQYF. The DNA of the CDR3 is TGTGCCAGCAGATTAGTGCAGGCGCAAGAGACACAGTACTTC.

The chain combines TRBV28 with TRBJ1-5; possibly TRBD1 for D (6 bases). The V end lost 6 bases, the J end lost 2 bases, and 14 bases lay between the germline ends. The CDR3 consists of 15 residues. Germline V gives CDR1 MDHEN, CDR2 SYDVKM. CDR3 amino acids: CASRKQGGGNQPQHF. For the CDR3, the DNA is TGTGCCAGCAGGAAACAGGGTGGTGGCAATCAGCCCCAGCATTTT.

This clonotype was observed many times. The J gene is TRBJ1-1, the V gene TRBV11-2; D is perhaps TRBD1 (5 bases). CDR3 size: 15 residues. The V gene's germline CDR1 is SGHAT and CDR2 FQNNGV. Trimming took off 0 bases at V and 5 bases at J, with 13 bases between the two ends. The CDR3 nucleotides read TGTGCCAGCAGCTTAGACCGGGGGGGTAGGACTGAAGCTTTCTTT. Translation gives CASSLDRGGRTEAFF.

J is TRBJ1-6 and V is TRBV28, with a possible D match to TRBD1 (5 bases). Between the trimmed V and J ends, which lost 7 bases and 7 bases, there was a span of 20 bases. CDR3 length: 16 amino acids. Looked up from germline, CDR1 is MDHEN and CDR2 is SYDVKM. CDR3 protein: CASNLARRGYNSPLHF. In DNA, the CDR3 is TGTGCCAGCAACCTCGCCCGGCGGGGGTACAATTCACCCCTCCACTTT.

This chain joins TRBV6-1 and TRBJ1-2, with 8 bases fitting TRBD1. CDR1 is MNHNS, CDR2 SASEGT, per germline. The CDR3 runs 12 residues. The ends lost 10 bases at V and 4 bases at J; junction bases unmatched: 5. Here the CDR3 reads CATIQGVYGYTF. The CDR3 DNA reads TGTGCCACCATACAGGGGGTCTATGGCTACACCTTC.

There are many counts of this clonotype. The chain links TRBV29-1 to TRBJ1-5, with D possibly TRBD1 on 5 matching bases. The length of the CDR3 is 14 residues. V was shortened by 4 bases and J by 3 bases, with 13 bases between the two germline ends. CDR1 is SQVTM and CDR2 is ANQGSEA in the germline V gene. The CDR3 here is CSVGSGDANQPQHF. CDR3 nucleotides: TGCAGCGTTGGCAGCGGGGACGCCAATCAGCCCCAGCATTTT.

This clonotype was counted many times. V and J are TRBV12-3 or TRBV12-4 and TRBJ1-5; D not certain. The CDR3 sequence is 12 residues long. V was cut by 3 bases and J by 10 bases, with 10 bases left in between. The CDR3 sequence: CASSFKGEPQHF. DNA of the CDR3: TGTGCCAGCAGTTTTAAGGGAGAACCCCAGCATTTT.

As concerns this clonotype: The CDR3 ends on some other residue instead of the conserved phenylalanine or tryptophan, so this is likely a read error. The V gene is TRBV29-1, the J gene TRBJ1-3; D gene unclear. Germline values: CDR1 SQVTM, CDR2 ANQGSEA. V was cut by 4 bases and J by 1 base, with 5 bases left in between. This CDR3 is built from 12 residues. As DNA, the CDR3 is TGCAGCGTTGGGGGATCTGGAAACACCATATATCTT. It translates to CSVGGSGNTIYL.

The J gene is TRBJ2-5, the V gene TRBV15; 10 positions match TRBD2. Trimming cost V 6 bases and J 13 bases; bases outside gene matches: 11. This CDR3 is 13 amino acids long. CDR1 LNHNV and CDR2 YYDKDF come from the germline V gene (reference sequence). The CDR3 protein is CATSDIAGGGPYF. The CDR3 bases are TGTGCCACCAGTGACATAGCGGGAGGCGGCCCGTACTTC. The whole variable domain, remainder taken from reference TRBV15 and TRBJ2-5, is DAMVIQNPRYQVTQFGKPVTLSCSQTLNHNVMYWYQQKSSQAPKLLFHYYDKDFNNEADTPDNFQSRRPNTSFCFLDIRSPGLGDTAMYLCATSDIAGGGPYFGPGTRLLVL.

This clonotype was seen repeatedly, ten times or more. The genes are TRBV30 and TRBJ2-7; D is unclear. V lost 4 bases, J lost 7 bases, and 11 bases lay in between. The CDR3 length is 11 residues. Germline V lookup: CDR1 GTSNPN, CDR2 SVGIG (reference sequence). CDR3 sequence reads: CAWTTLREQYF. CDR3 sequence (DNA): TGTGCCTGGACCACCCTTAGGGAGCAGTACTTC. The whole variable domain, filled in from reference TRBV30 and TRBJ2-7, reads SQTIHQWPATLVQPVGSPLSLECTVEGTSNPNLYWYRQAAGRGLQLLFYSVGIGQISSEVPQNLSASRPQDRQFILSSKKLLLSDSGFYLCAWTTLREQYFGPGTRLTVT.

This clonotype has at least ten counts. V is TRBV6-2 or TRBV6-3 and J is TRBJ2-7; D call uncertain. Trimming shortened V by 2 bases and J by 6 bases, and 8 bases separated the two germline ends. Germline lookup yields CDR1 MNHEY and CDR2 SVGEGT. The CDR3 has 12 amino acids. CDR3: CASSYSSGEQYF. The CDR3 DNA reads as TGTGCCAGCAGTTACAGCAGTGGCGAGCAGTACTTC.

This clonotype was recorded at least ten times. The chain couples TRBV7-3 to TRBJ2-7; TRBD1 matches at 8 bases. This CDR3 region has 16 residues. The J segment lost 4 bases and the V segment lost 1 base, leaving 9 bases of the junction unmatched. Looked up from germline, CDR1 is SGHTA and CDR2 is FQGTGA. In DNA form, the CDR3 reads TGTGCCAGCAGCTTAAATTCAGGGGGCGGCTCGTACGAGCAGTACTTC. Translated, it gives CASSLNSGGGSYEQYF.

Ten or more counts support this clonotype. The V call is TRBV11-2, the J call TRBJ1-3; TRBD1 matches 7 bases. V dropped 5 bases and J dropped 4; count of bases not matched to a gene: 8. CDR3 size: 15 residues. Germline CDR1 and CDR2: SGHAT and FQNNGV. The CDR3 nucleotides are TGTGCCAGCAGCATAAGACAGGGCCTCGGAAACACCATATATTTT. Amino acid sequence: CASSIRQGLGNTIYF.

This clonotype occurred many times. The CDR3 protein is CASSEARQGRSTEAFF. CDR3 nucleotide sequence: TGTGCCAGCAGTGAAGCTAGGCAGGGGAGGAGCACTGAAGCTTTCTTT. V gene TRBV2 combines with J gene TRBJ1-1; a weak D match, TRBD1 (6 bases). Germline CDR1 reads SNHLY; CDR2 reads FYNNEI. V shed 0 bases and J shed 4 bases, with 15 bases lying between them. The CDR3 loop spans 16 amino acids. Variable domain in full (rest from reference TRBV2 and TRBJ1-1): EPEVTQTPSHQVTQMGQEVILRCVPISNHLYFYWYRQILGQKVEFLVSFYNNEISEKSEIFDDQFSVERPDGSNFTLKIRSTKLEDSAMYFCASSEARQGRSTEAFFGQGTRLTVV.

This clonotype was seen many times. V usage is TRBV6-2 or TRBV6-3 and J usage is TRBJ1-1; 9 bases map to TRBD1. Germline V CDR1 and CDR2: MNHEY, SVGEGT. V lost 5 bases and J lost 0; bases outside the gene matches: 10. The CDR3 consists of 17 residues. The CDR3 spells CASSTRTGALMNTEAFF. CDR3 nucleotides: TGTGCCAGCAGTACACGGACAGGGGCGTTGATGAACACTGAAGCTTTCTTT.

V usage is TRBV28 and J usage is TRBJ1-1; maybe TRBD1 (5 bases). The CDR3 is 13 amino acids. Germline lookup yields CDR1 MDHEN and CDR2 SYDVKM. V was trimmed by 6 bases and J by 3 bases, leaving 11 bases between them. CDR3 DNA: TGTGCCAGCAGGCCCATGGGGGACACTGAAGCTTTCTTT. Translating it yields CASRPMGDTEAFF.

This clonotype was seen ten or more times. The CDR3 DNA reads TGCAGCGTTCGTGGGACCATCTACGAGCAGTACTTC. It is translated as CSVRGTIYEQYF. The chain has TRBV29-1 and TRBJ2-7; D is possibly TRBD1 or TRBD2 (5 bases each). V dropped 5 bases and J dropped 3 bases, with 11 bases sitting between them. The CDR3 is 12 residues long. Germline V lookup: CDR1 SQVTM, CDR2 ANQGSEA.

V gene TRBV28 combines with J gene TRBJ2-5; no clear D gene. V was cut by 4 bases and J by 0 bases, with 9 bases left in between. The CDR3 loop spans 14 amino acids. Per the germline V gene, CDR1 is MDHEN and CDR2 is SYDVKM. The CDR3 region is CASSWTSYQETQYF. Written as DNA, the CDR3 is TGTGCCAGCAGTTGGACCTCGTACCAAGAGACCCAGTACTTC.